Listed here is a single TCR beta chain. The source of the sample is a study of cytomegalovirus exposure and HLA in healthy donors. In the PCR, 60 Vbeta and 13 Jbeta primers were used. Here immunoSEQ multiplex PCR was the method, and the copy in TCRdb shows in-frame clones only, minus some. The top ten clones hold less than 2% of a sample with 110,000 to 150,000 clones, approximately 82% of them seen once. V lost 5 bases, J lost 6 bases, and 10 bases stayed unmatched. Germline values: CDR1 PRHDT, CDR2 FYEKMQ (reference sequence). The CDR3 has 15 amino acids. The source material was PBMCs. The clonotype comes from a woman aged 35 to 49 in good health and CMV-seronegative. The V call is TRBV13, the J call TRBJ2-7; TRBD2 aligns across 10 bases. The CDR3 reads CASSHPLAGTLEQYF. The CDR3 DNA follows: TGTGCCAGCAGCCACCCACTAGCGGGGACCCTCGAGCAGTACTTC.